The following is a T cell receptor (beta chain) sequence with its context. These data are taken from a study of blood T cell repertoires in COVID-19. The wider study: The United States, Italy and Spain were the sources of the acute and convalescent COVID-19 samples. From T cells, B-cell-depleted T cells, or PBMCs came the material, which was cDNA or gDNA.

In the original processing: Estimated nucleated cell counts came from reference gene primer amplification. Assay: immunoSEQ multiplex PCR; the TCRdb copy retains only in-frame clones and omits some. V and J calls and clone size come straight from that table; D and trimming were deduced from the DNA. This repertoire shows about 250,000 clones, about four fifths found once; its top ten account for more than 7%. V dropped 5 bases and J dropped 7 bases, with 17 bases sitting between them. Germline V CDR1 and CDR2: SEHNR, FQNEAQ (reference sequence). The CDR3 loop spans 14 amino acids. Material for sequencing was peripheral blood. The genes are TRBV7-9 and TRBJ1-2; D remains ambiguous. The sequence derives from a man of 80 years or more with acute or convalescent COVID-19. CDR3 DNA: TGTGCCAGCAGCCTATCTGCTTTAATCGGTGGCTACACCTTC. Its protein is CASSLSALIGGYTF.